The 19 T cell receptor beta chains below were found in one sample sequenced in a study of CD8+ T cells in alopecia areata. cDNA prepared by RNA extraction and subsequent reverse transcription served as the template for sequencing. Profiled with immunoSEQ multiplex PCR; TCRdb holds only in-frame clones, not every one. The sample lists fewer than 250,000 clones; about three fifths were seen once. The treatment here: oral pan-JAK inhibitor, 5-10 mg twice daily. The specimen was CD4+ T cells sorted from blood, collected at week 4, from a patient treated with tofacitinib. These receptors were collected from a human donor with alopecia areata.

This chain links TRBV30 with TRBJ1-6, with D tentatively TRBD1 (5 bases). CDR1 is GTSNPN and CDR2 is SVGIG in the germline V gene (reference sequence). This CDR3 is built from 14 residues. Between the trimmed V and J ends, which lost 0 bases and 4 bases, there was a span of 7 bases. The CDR3 region is CAWSVTAYNSPLHF. The CDR3 nucleotides read TGTGCCTGGAGTGTGACAGCGTATAATTCACCCCTCCACTTT.

This chain connects TRBV7-9 to TRBJ2-1; a possible D gene is TRBD1 (6 bases). The CDR3 has 17 residues. Germline V gives CDR1 SEHNR, CDR2 FQNEAQ (reference sequence). V was cut by 1 base and J by 2 bases, with 15 bases left in between. CDR3 amino acids: CASSLGGLDGAYNEQFF. CDR3 bases: TGTGCCAGCAGCTTAGGGGGGCTGGACGGAGCCTACAATGAGCAGTTCTTC.

The rearrangement links TRBV6-6 to TRBJ1-6; D is undetermined. CDR3 length equals 12 residues. Germline V lookup: CDR1 MNHNY, CDR2 SVGAGI (reference sequence). V gave up 6 bases and J gave up 9 bases, with 9 bases separating them. CDR3 residues: CASSQNSSPLHF. CDR3 sequence (DNA): TGTGCCAGCAGCCAGAATAGTTCACCCCTCCACTTT.

This chain's CDR3 is CASSSGTRGQETQYF. For the CDR3, the DNA is TGTGCCAGCAGCTCGGGCACTAGGGGCCAAGAGACCCAGTACTTC. V is TRBV11-2 and J is TRBJ2-5; either TRBD1 or TRBD2 may fit D (5 bases each). The V end was cut by 4 bases, the J end by 1 base, with 13 bases between. The CDR3 has 15 residues. Germline assignment: CDR1 SGHAT and CDR2 FQNNGV.

The chain combines TRBV11-2 with TRBJ2-3; a possible D gene is TRBD2 (5 bases). The CDR3 sequence is 14 residues long. Germline V gives CDR1 SGHAT, CDR2 FQNNGV. The germline V and J ends were trimmed by 4 bases and 4 bases, with 12 bases remaining between them. The CDR3 DNA reads TGTGCCAGCAGCTGGCACCTAGCAGCAGATACGCAGTATTTT. This encodes CASSWHLAADTQYF.

The chain has TRBV5-1 and TRBJ2-3; D might be TRBD2 (6 bases). Germline V gene lookup returns CDR1 SGHRS and CDR2 YFSETQ. This CDR3 spans 17 amino acids. With 0 bases removed from V and 0 bases from J, the gap between germline ends came to 14 bases. The CDR3, as DNA: TGCGCCAGCAGCTTGGTTCCAACGGGGGATAGCACAGATACGCAGTATTTT. Protein sequence: CASSLVPTGDSTDTQYF.

This rearrangement joins TRBV23-1 to TRBJ1-2; tentatively, D is TRBD1 (5 bases). TRBV23-1 is assigned to the ORF class and has an uncertain function. CDR3 length equals 16 residues. V was clipped by 0 bases and J by 7 bases, with 18 bases between them. The CDR3 DNA reads TGCGCCAGCAGTCAATCTCTAGGGGAGCGGCGGGGTGGCTACACCTTC. This gives the protein CASSQSLGERRGGYTF.

In this sample, this clone turned up once. The chain recombines TRBV7-9 with TRBJ1-1; tentative D call: TRBD1 (5 bases). Trimming stripped 2 bases from V and 3 bases from J, with 13 bases between. CDR1 is SEHNR and CDR2 is FQNEAQ in the germline V gene (reference sequence). The CDR3 extends over 15 amino acids. CDR3 in amino acids: CASSLRQGGDTEAFF. The CDR3 coding sequence is TGTGCCAGCAGCTTACGCCAGGGCGGGGACACTGAAGCTTTCTTT.

This chain uses TRBV29-1 with TRBJ1-1, with D unresolved. The CDR3 extends over 11 amino acids. Trimming stripped 4 bases from V and 6 bases from J, with 9 bases between. Germline V gives CDR1 SQVTM, CDR2 ANQGSEA. The CDR3 DNA is TGCAGCGTTGGTGAGGGCCCTGAAGCTTTCTTT. Encoded protein: CSVGEGPEAFF.

J is TRBJ2-6 and V is TRBV5-6; TRBD1 matches at 8 bases. V was clipped by 3 bases and J by 4 bases; unmatched bases: 12. CDR1 and CDR2 from the germline V gene are SGHDT and YYEEEE. The CDR3 is 18 residues long. CDR3 coding DNA: TGTGCCAGCAGCTCGGTCCGGACAGGGACTGCCGGGGCCAACGTCCTGACTTTC. Residues: CASSSVRTGTAGANVLTF.

The chain recombines TRBV10-3 with TRBJ1-2, with D possibly being TRBD1 (6 bases). The V gene's germline CDR1 is ENHRY and CDR2 SYGVKD. V was pared by 8 bases and J by 8 bases, with 15 bases between. CDR3 length equals 12 residues. The CDR3 region is CAILKTGVGYTF. The CDR3 DNA reads TGTGCCATCCTTAAGACAGGTGTGGGCTACACCTTC.

This chain links TRBV29-1 with TRBJ2-7; D tentatively reads TRBD1 or TRBD2 (7 bases each). This CDR3 comprises 15 residues. Trimming removed 6 bases at V and 5 bases at J, with 23 bases between. Per germline, CDR1 SQVTM and CDR2 ANQGSEA. CDR3 amino acids: CSVTTVGGAGDEQYF. CDR3 sequence (DNA): TGCAGCGTGACCACGGTAGGGGGCGCGGGGGACGAGCAGTACTTC.

This clone turned up a few times. This chain joins TRBV5-1 and TRBJ1-1, with D maybe TRBD1 (6 bases). Germline V gene sequence: CDR1 SGHRS, CDR2 YFSETQ. There are 13 residues in the CDR3. V lost 4 bases, J lost 2 bases, and 9 bases lay in between. The chain's CDR3 is CASSRTANTEAFF. The CDR3 nucleotides read TGCGCCAGCAGCCGGACAGCCAACACTGAAGCTTTCTTT.

The CDR3 loop is CASSQELSNQPQHF. For the CDR3, the DNA is TGCGCCAGCAGCCAAGAACTCAGCAATCAGCCCCAGCATTTT. The rearrangement links TRBV4-1 to TRBJ1-5; unclear D gene. Germline lookup yields CDR1 MGHRA and CDR2 YSYEKL. Trimming took off 0 bases at V and 1 base at J, with 4 bases between the two ends. This CDR3 spans 14 amino acids.

This clone appeared a few times. V is TRBV4-2 and J is TRBJ2-3; TRBD2 matches 14 bases. The J segment lost 0 bases and the V segment lost 1 base, leaving 3 bases of the junction unmatched. The CDR3 sequence is 18 residues long. Per germline, CDR1 LGHNA and CDR2 YNFKEQ. CDR3: CASSQARTSGGSTDTQYF. The CDR3 DNA reads as TGTGCCAGCAGCCAAGCCCGGACTAGCGGGGGGAGCACAGATACGCAGTATTTT.

Of note for this clone: Other nucleotide sequences in the sample specify the same CDR3. J is TRBJ1-2 and V is TRBV5-4; D is unresolved. The germline V gene has CDR1 SGHNT and CDR2 YYREEE (reference sequence). V dropped 4 bases and J dropped 1 base, with 8 bases sitting between them. The CDR3 runs to 13 residues. CDR3 coding DNA: TGTGCCAGCAGCCGTACAGATAACTATGGCTACACCTTC. Translated: CASSRTDNYGYTF. Variable domain in full (rest from reference TRBV5-4 and TRBJ1-2): ETGVTQSPTHLIKTRGQQVTLRCSSQSGHNTVSWYQQALGQGPQFIFQYYREEENGRGNFPPRFSGLQFPNYSSELNVNALELDDSALYLCASSRTDNYGYTFGSGTRLTVV.

The chain couples TRBV10-1 to TRBJ1-1, with 8 bases matching TRBD1. This CDR3 comprises 13 residues. J was trimmed by 4 bases and V by 6 bases; bases with no gene match: 4. Germline CDR1 and CDR2: WNHNN and SYGVQD (reference sequence). In DNA, the CDR3 is TGCGCCAGCAGGCAAGGACAGGGCACTGAAGCTTTCTTT. Its protein product is CASRQGQGTEAFF.

This clone was seen at least ten times. The V gene is TRBV10-2, the J gene TRBJ2-5; TRBD1 might be the D (6 bases). With 6 bases removed from V and 2 bases from J, the gap between germline ends came to 7 bases. The CDR3 runs 12 residues. CDR1 and CDR2 (germline): WSHSY, SAAADI. The CDR3, as DNA: TGCGCCAGCAGGGACAGTCAAGAGACCCAGTACTTC. The encoded protein is CASRDSQETQYF.

The J gene is TRBJ2-7, the V gene TRBV5-1; 7 positions match TRBD2. CDR3 length: 12 amino acids. J was trimmed by 13 bases and V by 4 bases; bases with no gene match: 11. Germline V CDR1 and CDR2: SGHRS, YFSETQ. CDR3 protein: CASSLAGDSCYF. The CDR3 DNA is TGCGCCAGCAGCCTGGCGGGGGACTCTTGCTACTTC.